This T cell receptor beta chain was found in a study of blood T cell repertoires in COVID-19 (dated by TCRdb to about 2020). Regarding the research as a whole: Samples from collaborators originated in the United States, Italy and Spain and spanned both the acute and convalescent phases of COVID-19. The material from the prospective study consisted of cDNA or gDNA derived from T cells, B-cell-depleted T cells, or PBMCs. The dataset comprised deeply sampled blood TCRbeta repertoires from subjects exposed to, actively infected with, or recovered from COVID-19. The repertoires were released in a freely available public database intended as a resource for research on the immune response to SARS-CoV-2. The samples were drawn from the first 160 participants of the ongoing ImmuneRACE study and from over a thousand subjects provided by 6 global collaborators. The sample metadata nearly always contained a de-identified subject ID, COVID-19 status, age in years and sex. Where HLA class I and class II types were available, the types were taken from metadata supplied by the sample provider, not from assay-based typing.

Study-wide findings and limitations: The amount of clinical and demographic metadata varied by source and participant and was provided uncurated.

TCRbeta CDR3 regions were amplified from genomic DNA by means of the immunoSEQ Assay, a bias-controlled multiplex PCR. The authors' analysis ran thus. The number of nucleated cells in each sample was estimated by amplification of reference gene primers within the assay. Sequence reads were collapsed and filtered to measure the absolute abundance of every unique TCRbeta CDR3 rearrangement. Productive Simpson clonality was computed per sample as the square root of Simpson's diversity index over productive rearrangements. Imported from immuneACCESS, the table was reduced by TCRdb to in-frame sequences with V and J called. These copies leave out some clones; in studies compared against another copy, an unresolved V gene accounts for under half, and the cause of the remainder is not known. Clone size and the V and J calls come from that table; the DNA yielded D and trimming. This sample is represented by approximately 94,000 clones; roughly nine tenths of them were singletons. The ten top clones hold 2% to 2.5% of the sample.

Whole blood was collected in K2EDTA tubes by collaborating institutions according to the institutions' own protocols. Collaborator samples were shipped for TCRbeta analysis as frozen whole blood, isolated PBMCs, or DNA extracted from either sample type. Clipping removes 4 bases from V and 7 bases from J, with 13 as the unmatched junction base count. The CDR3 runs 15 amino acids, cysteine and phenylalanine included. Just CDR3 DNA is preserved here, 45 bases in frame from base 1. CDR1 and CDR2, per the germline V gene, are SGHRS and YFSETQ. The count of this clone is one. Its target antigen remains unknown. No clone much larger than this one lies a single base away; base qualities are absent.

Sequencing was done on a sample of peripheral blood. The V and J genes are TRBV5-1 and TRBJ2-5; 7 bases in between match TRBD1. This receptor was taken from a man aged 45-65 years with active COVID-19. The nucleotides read TGCGCCAGCAGCGACCCGGGACAGCCCCCGGGGACCCAGTACTTC. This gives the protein CASSDPGQPPGTQYF. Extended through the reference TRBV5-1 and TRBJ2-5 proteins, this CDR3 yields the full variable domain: KAGVTQTPRYLIKTRGQQVTLSCSPISGHRSVSWYQQTPGQGLQFLFEYFSETQRNKGNFPGRFSGRQFSNSRSEMNVSTLELGDSALYLCASSDPGQPPGTQYFGPGTRLLVL.